These 14 T cell receptor beta chains share one sample of origin, sequenced in a study of blood T cell repertoires in COVID-19. The table came from immunoSEQ multiplex PCR; TCRdb's copy has only in-frame clones and leaves some out. The sample shows approximately 150,000 clones, more than 85% of them seen only once. Sequencing input: peripheral blood. Every receptor here comes from a woman aged 55-69 years with COVID-19, enrolled during active disease.

The V and J genes are TRBV19 and TRBJ1-6; D is undetermined. V was trimmed by 5 bases and J by 9 bases, leaving 17 bases between them. This CDR3 has 15 amino acids. Germline CDR1 LNHDA, CDR2 SQIVND (reference sequence). CDR3 sequence (DNA): TGTGCCAGTAGTTCCCAAGGAGACCAACTTTCACCCCTCCACTTT. This sequence encodes CASSSQGDQLSPLHF.

The chain is built from TRBV5-1 and TRBJ2-1; D ambiguous. The V end lost 5 bases, the J end lost 5 bases, and 20 bases lay between the germline ends. Germline V CDR1 and CDR2: SGHRS, YFSETQ. The CDR3 sequence is 16 residues long. The CDR3: CASSQGGRTTHNEQFF. The CDR3 coding sequence is TGCGCCAGCAGTCAAGGTGGTAGAACTACTCACAATGAGCAGTTCTTC.

The V gene is TRBV7-2, the J gene TRBJ1-6; D possibly corresponds to TRBD1 (5 bases). The CDR3 extends over 13 amino acids. The germline V gene has CDR1 SGHTA and CDR2 FQGNSA. Trimming cost V 4 bases and J 9 bases, with 10 bases left between them. This CDR3 reads CASSWGLVSPLHF. CDR3 DNA: TGTGCCAGCAGCTGGGGCCTGGTTTCACCCCTCCACTTT.

The genes are TRBV10-3 and TRBJ1-4, with TRBD1 matching 7 bases. J was trimmed by 7 bases and V by 0 bases; bases with no gene match: 5. Per the germline V gene, CDR1 is ENHRY and CDR2 is SYGVKD. The CDR3 totals 15 residues. The CDR3 region has the DNA TGTGCCATCAGTGAGTCGGGACAGATTAGTGAAAAACTGTTTTTT. Its translation: CAISESGQISEKLFF.

The rearrangement uses TRBV15 and TRBJ2-1; D is uncertain. The V and J ends lost 1 base and 7 bases respectively, with 11 bases between them. CDR1 is LNHNV, CDR2 YYDKDF, per germline (reference sequence). The CDR3 contains 14 residues. CDR3 sequence reads: CATSRVSLKNEQFF. CDR3 sequence (DNA): TGTGCCACCAGCAGAGTAAGCCTGAAGAATGAGCAGTTCTTC.

J is TRBJ2-7 and V is TRBV4-3; 7 bases are shared with TRBD1. J gave up 3 bases and V 0 bases, and 8 bases lay outside the gene matches. The CDR3 extends over 16 amino acids. Germline assignment: CDR1 LGHNA and CDR2 YSLEER. The CDR3 DNA reads TGCGCCAGCAGCCAAGATCCGACAGGGTTAGTCTACGAGCAGTACTTC. This codes for CASSQDPTGLVYEQYF.

The gene calls are TRBV7-2 and TRBJ2-1, with 15 positions matching TRBD2. V was clipped by 0 bases and J by 9 bases; unmatched bases: 3. The CDR3 runs 16 residues. CDR1 is SGHTA and CDR2 is FQGNSA in the germline V gene. CDR3 amino acids: CASSLAGTSGGIEQFF. In DNA form, the CDR3 reads TGTGCCAGCAGCTTAGCCGGGACTAGCGGGGGGATTGAGCAGTTCTTC.

This chain links TRBV7-9 with TRBJ1-6; D is undetermined. Trimming removed 5 bases at V and 0 bases at J, with 11 bases between. Germline V CDR1 and CDR2: SEHNR, FQNEAQ (reference sequence). This CDR3 comprises 16 residues. CDR3 residues: CASSGLSSSYNSPLHF. In nucleotides, the CDR3 is TGTGCCAGCAGCGGACTGTCGAGCTCCTATAATTCACCCCTCCACTTT.

The V gene is TRBV4-3, the J gene TRBJ2-3, with 7 bases lining up with TRBD2. The CDR3 is 20 residues long. Germline values: CDR1 LGHNA, CDR2 YSLEER. V lost 0 bases to trimming and J lost 1 base; unmatched junction nucleotides: 16. Here the CDR3 reads CASSQDFGAGLYTRTDTQYF. The CDR3 DNA follows: TGCGCCAGCAGCCAAGACTTTGGAGCGGGGCTATACACTCGCACAGATACGCAGTATTTT.

The gene calls are TRBV18 and TRBJ1-1; 9 bases are shared with TRBD1. Germline V gene sequence: CDR1 KGHSH, CDR2 LQKENI. The CDR3 is 18 residues long. The V segment lost 2 bases and the J segment 1 base; nucleotides outside the gene matches: 11. The CDR3 DNA reads as TGTGCCAGCTCACCAACCGGGACAGGGTCCCCCCCGAACACTGAAGCTTTCTTT. This sequence encodes CASSPTGTGSPPNTEAFF.

The genes are TRBV5-1 and TRBJ2-7; D is perhaps TRBD1 (6 bases). This CDR3 is 14 amino acids long. Trimming shortened V by 1 base and J by 4 bases, and 12 bases separated the two germline ends. CDR1 is SGHRS, CDR2 YFSETQ, per germline. Here the CDR3 reads CASSLFGRGYEQYF. The CDR3, as DNA: TGCGCCAGCAGCTTGTTTGGCAGGGGTTACGAGCAGTACTTC.

The rearrangement joins TRBV9 to TRBJ1-2; D unresolved. The CDR3 extends over 12 amino acids. Trimming cost V 3 bases and J 4 bases, with 7 bases left between them. CDR1 and CDR2 (germline): SGDLS, YYNGEE. The CDR3 nucleotides read TGTGCCAGCAGCGGAGGAGTCTATGGCTACACCTTC. Its protein is CASSGGVYGYTF.

This clone was detected only a few times. J is TRBJ2-7 and V is TRBV19; the D gene is possibly TRBD2 (6 bases). Trimming pared 3 bases from V and 6 bases from J, leaving 12 bases between. Per the germline V gene, CDR1 is LNHDA and CDR2 is SQIVND (reference sequence). This CDR3 has 13 amino acids. CDR3 DNA: TGTGCCAGTAGTATCGGAGCGGGTGGCGAGCAGTACTTC. This gives the protein CASSIGAGGEQYF.

This chain links TRBV5-4 with TRBJ1-6, with D perhaps matching TRBD1 (6 bases). The CDR3 runs to 15 residues. In germline, CDR1 is SGHNT, CDR2 YYREEE (reference sequence). V lost 4 bases and J 5 bases, leaving 13 bases between the germline ends. The CDR3 protein is CASSPHQGNNSPLHF. In nucleotides, the CDR3 is TGTGCCAGCAGCCCACATCAGGGGAATAATTCACCCCTCCACTTT.